This T cell receptor (beta chain) was recorded in a study of PD-1 blockade in classical Hodgkin lymphoma. Trimming pared 4 bases from V and 5 bases from J, leaving 20 bases between. The germline gives CDR1 MNHNS, CDR2 SASEGT. This CDR3 is 17 amino acids long. The study's findings and limits: Healthy donors were reported to have higher baseline TCR diversity than newly diagnosed patients.

Time point in this sample: newly diagnosed, previously untreated cHL patient sample. From thawed PBMCs, CD4+ T cells were purified using magnetic negative selection. Clones were sequenced by immunoSEQ multiplex PCR, and TCRdb holds only the in-frame ones, with some missing. The sample shows roughly 23,000 clones, 90% to 95% of them seen only once. About this clone itself: Its antigen remains unidentified.

The rearrangement links TRBV6-1 to TRBJ1-4; TRBD1 is a possible D gene (6 bases). This TCR derives from a human donor with classical Hodgkin lymphoma. The sequenced sample was CD4+ T cells from blood. CDR3 sequence (DNA): TGTGCCAGCAGTGTGTTCTTAAGAACTACAGGGAATGAAAAACTGTTTTTT. Translation gives CASSVFLRTTGNEKLFF.